Sequencing of this TCR beta chain was carried out in a study of T-cell reconstitution after alpha-beta-depleted transplantation in children. The CDR3 totals 15 residues. Trimming cost V 5 bases and J 6 bases; bases outside gene matches: 5. This sample's TCRbeta library carried unique molecular identifier barcodes. MiXCR, applied by TCRdb to the PCR reads, yields one record per CDR3 protein. This sample has about 610,000 distinct CDR3 sequences; approximately 10% occur once, and the top ten carry roughly 4%. This receptor was obtained from a human donor who donated a stem cell graft to a child with acute myeloid leukemia. The chain links TRBV12-3 or TRBV12-4 to TRBJ2-7, with TRBD2 matching 15 bases. The source was PBMCs from the stem cell graft donor, collected from the stem cell graft. The CDR3: CASSPGLAGGPEQYF. The CDR3 DNA sequence: TGTGCCAGCAGTCCAGGACTAGCGGGAGGGCCCGAGCAGTACTTC.